This TCR beta chain derives from a study of CD8 T cells in ankylosing spondylitis. This clonotype was found a few times. TCRdb called the 5' RACE reads again in MiXCR, with one record for every CDR3 protein. The sample has just over 350,000 distinct CDR3 sequences; more than 20% are singletons. Germline CDR1 is SGHAT and CDR2 is FQDESV (reference sequence). V lost 2 bases to trimming and J lost 0 bases, with 17 bases between them. CDR3 length: 19 amino acids. The chain couples TRBV11-1 to TRBJ2-6, with TRBD1 as a possible D gene (5 bases). Material for sequencing was blood, either unsorted or a sorted T cell fraction (not recorded which). The TCR originated in a male donor with ankylosing spondylitis or in good health (not recorded which). The CDR3 nucleotides are TGTGCCAGCAGCTTAACGGTGGGCAGGGCAAGCTCTGGGGCCAACGTCCTGACTTTC. Protein product: CASSLTVGRASSGANVLTF.